A selection of T cell receptor beta chains follows, all from one sample in a study of OX40 agonist ivuxolimab in advanced cancers. Data came from immunoSEQ multiplex PCR; TCRdb stores just in-frame clones and leaves some out. The sample lists 100,000 to 150,000 clones; 85% to 95% were seen once. The input for sequencing was CD4+ or CD8+ T cells sorted from blood, taken in a trial of the OX40 agonist ivuxolimab. The source of these receptors is an adult with an advanced solid tumor such as melanoma, head and neck, liver or kidney cancer. The CDR3 runs from the conserved cysteine through the conserved F or W. The order of the fields is V gene, clone size, CDR3 protein. Clone size is shown for a subset of rows, as once, few, many or a class of expanded clone.

>TRBV7-9|.
CASSPSGSSYNEQFF
>TRBV4-3|.
CASSQDPSGAYNEQFF
>TRBV4-3|once
CASSHAQGVGSPLHF
>TRBV11-3|.
CASSPRPGTNEKLFF
>TRBV11-2|.
CASSLGLGNTIYF
>TRBV5-6|.
CASSPFRGLSTNEKLFF
>TRBV5-1|.
CASSLGIGTKSTDTQYF
>TRBV29-1|.
CSAGRGRNEQFF
>TRBV5-8|.
CASSSTTGARTEAFF
>TRBV28|.
CASSPRDRRLAGGDTQYF
>TRBV10-3|.
CAIRGGANYGYTF
>TRBV25-1|once
CASSVSSSGNTIYF
>TRBV10-3|.
CAISATSGGIQPQHF
>TRBV5-1|.
CASSLAVTPLEAFF
>TRBV28|.
CASSSHRGTYEQYF
>TRBV7-7|.
CASSLAGQGVSPKYNYGYTF
>TRBV28|.
CASTTSGTENEKLFF
>TRBV7-2|once
CASSVQGYNQPQHF
>TRBV28|.
CATFGQGFPVSNQPQHF
>TRBV28|.
CASLTGGARSKNIQYF
>TRBV7-6|.
CASSLSTGTGNTGELFF
>TRBV14|once
CASSQDRAPYEQYF
>TRBV5-6|once
CASSPGTHYEQYF
>TRBV11-2|.
CASSPRPAYTYNEQFF
>TRBV9|.
CASSPNPGQETQYF
>TRBV9|.
CASSETGGDTQYF
>TRBV28|.
CASSYPPRQMNTGELFF
>TRBV28|.
CASGSSTDTQYF
>TRBV2|.
CASRGLAGNTGELFF
>TRBV5-1|.
CASSFPGGADTQYF
>TRBV6-6|.
CASSYSPSVYEQYF
>TRBV7-3|.
CASSAQFMGEQFF
>TRBV28|.
CAGRRGGRGGNTEAFF
>TRBV27|.
CASSPRDRVNQPQHF
>TRBV19|.
CASSPMTGSNQPQHF
>TRBV18|.
CASSPPAGVSYTF
>TRBV14|.
CASSQNTKNIQYF
>TRBV5-1|.
CASSRRLADEQYF
>TRBV28|once
CASSLPGESSYEQYF